A selection of T cell receptor beta chains follows, all from one sample in a study of T cells in Graves' hyperthyroidism and ophthalmopathy. Via MiXCR, TCRdb re-called the multiplex PCR reads, giving one row per CDR3 protein. The sample records a few hundred thousand distinct CDR3 sequences, roughly 50% being singletons. Sequencing was carried out using peripheral blood or thyroid tissue (not recorded which). The receptor source for this set is a woman between 18 and 30 years old with Graves' hyperthyroidism. Each CDR3 is given with its conserved first and last residue. Each record gives: clone size, J gene, V gene, D gene, CDR3 protein, CDR3 DNA. A D gene is named only where the DNA matches it firmly. Clone size is stated in some rows and not others, as once, few, many or a class when expanded.

NA | TRBJ1-6 | TRBV6-6 | NA | CASSLGNLNPPLHF | TGTGCCAGCAGCCTCGGGAACCTAAATCCACCCCTCCACTTT
many | TRBJ2-5 | TRBV7-6 | NA | CASSWGGGAPQETQYF | TGTGCCAGCAGCTGGGGCGGGGGCGCCCCCCAAGAGACCCAGTACTTC
many | TRBJ1-2 | TRBV29-1 | NA | CSVVRTATNYGYTF | TGCAGCGTTGTCAGGACAGCCACTAACTATGGCTACACCTTC
many | TRBJ1-4 | TRBV7-2 | NA | CASTLERGGRGEKLFF | TGTGCCAGCACCTTAGAGAGGGGGGGGCGCGGCGAAAAACTGTTTTTT
NA | TRBJ1-6 | TRBV7-8 | NA | CASSLAEGGSPLHF | TGTGCCAGCAGCTTAGCGGAAGGGGGTTCACCCCTCCACTTT
many | TRBJ2-2 | TRBV6-5 | TRBD2 | CASRRIAGSAGELFF | TGTGCCAGCAGGAGAATAGCGGGATCAGCCGGGGAGCTGTTTTTT
NA | TRBJ1-2 | TRBV2 | NA | CASSQGNQGGYTF | TGTGCCAGCAGTCAAGGGAACCAAGGCGGCTACACCTTC
many | TRBJ1-2 | TRBV7-2 | NA | CASSLVSRANYGYTF | TGTGCCAGCAGCTTAGTCTCCAGGGCCAACTATGGCTACACCTTC
NA | TRBJ2-7 | TRBV7-3 | TRBD2 | CASSPGLAKYEQYF | TGTGCCAGCAGCCCGGGACTAGCTAAGTACGAGCAGTACTTC
NA | TRBJ1-5 | TRBV7-9 | NA | CASSPPWTNQPQHF | TGTGCCAGCAGCCCCCCGTGGACCAATCAGCCCCAGCATTTT
many | TRBJ2-7 | TRBV20-1 | TRBD2 | CSARGWTSGPEQYF | TGCAGTGCTAGAGGGTGGACTAGCGGTCCAGAGCAGTACTTC
many | TRBJ1-1 | TRBV6-6 | NA | CASSWRADKAFF | TGTGCCAGCAGTTGGAGGGCAGATAAAGCTTTCTTT
many | TRBJ2-2 | TRBV7-9 | NA | CASRGRADLGELFF | TGTGCCAGCAGGGGTCGGGCAGATCTAGGGGAGCTGTTTTTT
many | TRBJ1-4 | TRBV7-9 | NA | CASSSYIGEKLFF | TGTGCCAGCAGTTCGTATATCGGTGAAAAACTGTTTTTT
many | TRBJ1-1 | TRBV20-1 | NA | CSVVPGNTEAFF | TGCAGTGTCGTACCGGGGAACACTGAAGCTTTCTTT
NA | TRBJ2-7 | TRBV2 | NA | CASSEGIPYNEQYF | TGTGCCAGCAGTGAGGGGATCCCCTACAATGAGCAGTACTTC
NA | TRBJ2-3 | TRBV7-9 | TRBD2 | CASSLASGSSDTQYF | TGTGCCAGCAGCTTAGCCAGCGGGAGTTCAGATACGCAGTATTTT
NA | TRBJ1-6 | TRBV29-1 | NA | CSVAGATHQPLHF | TGCAGCGTCGCAGGGGCGACTCATCAGCCCCTCCACTTT
few | TRBJ2-2 | TRBV2 | NA | CASRSGELFF | TGTGCCAGCCGGAGCGGGGAGCTGTTTTTT
many | TRBJ2-2 | TRBV9 | NA | CASSVGLSTGELFF | TGTGCCAGCAGCGTAGGATTGTCGACCGGGGAGCTGTTTTTT
few | TRBJ2-7 | TRBV27 | NA | CASSPAESSYEQYF | TGTGCCAGCTCCCCAGCCGAGAGCTCCTACGAGCAGTACTTC
NA | TRBJ2-2 | TRBV5-4 | TRBD2 | CASSSYLPTRAGTNTGELFF | TGTGCCAGCAGCTCTTACCTCCCCACTAGAGCGGGAACGAACACCGGGGAGCTGTTTTTT
many | TRBJ1-1 | TRBV20-1 | NA | CSAKNTGGITEAFF | TGCAGTGCTAAAAATACAGGAGGTATCACTGAAGCTTTCTTT
many | TRBJ2-5 | TRBV7-9 | TRBD2 | CASSPPREETQYF | TGTGCCAGCAGCCCCCCGCGGGAGGAGACCCAGTACTTC
NA | TRBJ1-2 | TRBV25-1 | TRBD1 | CASNLDRDNYGYTF | TGTGCCAGCAACCTTGACAGGGATAACTATGGCTACACCTTC
once | TRBJ2-7 | TRBV7-2 | NA | CASNPQYF | TGTGCCAGCAACCCGCAGTACTTC
many | TRBJ1-2 | TRBV6-6 | NA | CASSYSRGITYGYTF | TGTGCCAGCAGTTACTCGAGAGGCATTACCTATGGCTACACCTTC
many | TRBJ1-2 | TRBV7-2 | NA | CASTGGTAAARGYTF | TGTGCCAGCACTGGGGGGACGGCTGCGGCGCGTGGCTACACCTTC
NA | TRBJ2-7 | TRBV11-3 | NA | CASSNRVKGYEQYF | TGTGCCAGCAGCAACAGGGTTAAAGGCTACGAGCAGTACTTC
many | TRBJ1-5 | TRBV27 | NA | CASRRGVSNQPQHF | TGTGCCAGCAGACGGGGGGTGTCGAATCAGCCCCAGCATTTT
NA | TRBJ1-4 | TRBV18 | NA | CASSPQGREKLFF | TGTGCCAGCTCACCACAGGGTCGCGAAAAACTGTTTTTT
NA | TRBJ1-6 | TRBV4-2 | NA | CASSPDSSYNSPLHF | TGTGCCAGCAGCCCAGATAGCTCCTATAATTCACCCCTCCACTTT
many | TRBJ1-2 | TRBV20-1 | NA | CSPPAGNYGYTF | TGCAGTCCCCCGGCAGGGAACTATGGCTACACCTTC
many | TRBJ1-2 | TRBV15 | NA | CATSRALRAGVDGYTF | TGTGCCACCAGCAGAGCCCTCCGGGCAGGGGTCGATGGCTACACCTTC
many | TRBJ1-2 | TRBV4-1 | NA | CASSQAGTPDYGYTF | TGCGCCAGCAGCCAAGCCGGGACCCCAGACTATGGCTACACCTTC
NA | TRBJ1-1 | TRBV20-1 | NA | CSATRGELEAFF | TGCAGTGCTACAAGGGGCGAACTCGAAGCTTTCTTT
NA | TRBJ1-5 | TRBV7-2 | NA | CASSSLAGVRGDTAQGDQPQHF | TGTGCCAGCAGCTCCCTAGCGGGAGTAAGGGGAGATACGGCTCAGGGTGATCAGCCCCAGCATTTT
few | TRBJ1-1 | TRBV6-5 | TRBD1 | CASSYTGTGVTEAFF | TGTGCCAGCAGTTACACCGGGACAGGGGTTACTGAAGCTTTCTTT
NA | TRBJ1-2 | TRBV4-3 | TRBD1 | CASSQDRTGAGGGYTF | TGCGCCAGCAGCCAAGATAGGACAGGGGCAGGAGGTGGCTACACCTTC
NA | TRBJ2-1 | TRBV20-1 | NA | CSAGATYNEQFF | TGCAGTGCCGGCGCAACCTACAATGAGCAGTTCTTC
NA | TRBJ2-5 | TRBV24-1 | TRBD1 | CATNGLTGKETQYF | TGTGCCACCAATGGTTTGACAGGGAAGGAGACCCAGTACTTC
NA | TRBJ2-7 | TRBV18 | TRBD2 | CASSPSGGDVSF | TGTGCCAGCTCACCAAGCGGGGGGGATGTGAGCTTC
many | TRBJ1-5 | TRBV18 | NA | CASSPEGGAQHF | TGTGCCAGCTCACCAGAAGGTGGGGCCCAGCATTTT
once | TRBJ1-5 | TRBV24-1 | TRBD1 | CATSGPGQGGNQPQHF | TGTGCCACCAGTGGACCGGGACAGGGCGGCAATCAGCCCCAGCATTTT
many | TRBJ1-4 | TRBV2 | NA | CASGSGQGDEKLFF | TGTGCCAGCGGTTCGGGGCAGGGAGATGAAAAACTGTTTTTT
NA | TRBJ2-7 | TRBV7-6 | TRBD1 | CASSQDGTEYEQYF | TGCGCCAGCAGCCAAGATGGGACAGAGTACGAGCAGTACTTC
NA | TRBJ1-4 | TRBV25-1 | NA | CASSELEVNNEKPFF | TGTGCCAGCAGTGAATTGGAAGTAAACAATGAAAAACCGTTTTTT
NA | TRBJ1-5 | TRBV20-1 | TRBD1 | CSAPSPGQGSWGHF | TGCAGTGCTCCCTCGCCGGGACAGGGTTCCTGGGGGCATTTT
NA | TRBJ1-3 | TRBV18 | NA | CASSTSPSSGNTIYF | TGTGCCAGCTCAACTTCCCCGAGCTCTGGAAACACCATATATTTT
NA | TRBJ2-7 | TRBV11-2 | NA | CASSLWGSGQTYEQYF | TGTGCCAGCAGCTTATGGGGATCTGGACAGACCTACGAGCAGTACTTC
many | TRBJ1-5 | TRBV6-1 | NA | CASWDLHQPQHF | TGTGCCAGCTGGGACCTACATCAGCCCCAGCATTTT
many | TRBJ2-5 | TRBV7-3 | NA | CASSPRRATGKETQYF | TGTGCCAGCAGCCCCAGACGAGCCACCGGGAAGGAGACCCAGTACTTC
many | TRBJ2-7 | TRBV12-5 | NA | CASGLGASYEQYF | TGTGCTAGTGGTCTGGGGGCCTCCTACGAGCAGTACTTC
NA | TRBJ2-3 | TRBV29-1 | NA | CSVEITSTDTQYF | TGCAGCGTTGAAATAACTAGCACAGATACGCAGTATTTT
NA | TRBJ2-3 | TRBV19 | NA | CASSILMSPDTQYF | TGTGCCAGTAGTATCCTAATGTCGCCAGATACGCAGTATTTT
NA | TRBJ2-7 | TRBV10-3 | TRBD2 | CAIRRDSGTVEQYF | TGTGCCATCAGGAGGGATAGCGGGACTGTTGAGCAGTACTTC
NA | TRBJ2-6 | TRBV15 | NA | CATSSFLSSGANVLTF | TGTGCCACCAGCAGTTTTTTGAGCTCTGGGGCCAACGTCCTGACTTTC
NA | TRBJ1-4 | TRBV11-1 | NA | CAWSALYLAATNEKLFF | TGTGCCTGGAGTGCCCTCTATTTGGCGGCAACTAATGAAAAACTGTTTTTT
many | TRBJ1-5 | TRBV6-6 | NA | CASSVTGGGNQPQHF | TGTGCCAGCAGTGTGACTGGCGGAGGCAATCAGCCCCAGCATTTT